Listed below are T cell receptor beta chains from one sample, sequenced in a study of cytomegalovirus exposure and HLA in healthy donors. The method was immunoSEQ multiplex PCR; TCRdb's version includes in-frame clones alone and lacks a portion of them. Altogether some 180,000 clones are present, around 80% being singletons, with the ten largest covering 4.4%. Sequenced material: PBMCs. These TCRs come from a woman aged 25 to 39 in good health and CMV-seropositive. CDR3s include the opening cysteine and the closing phenylalanine or tryptophan. A D gene is named only where the DNA matches it firmly. Clone size appears in some rows only: once, few, many, or a class for an expanded clone.

J: TRBJ1-2
length: 15
V: TRBV4-1
size: once
D: TRBD1
DNA: TGCGCCAGCAGCCAAGAAGGGACAGGAGTCTATGGCTACACCTTC
CDR3: CASSQEGTGVYGYTF

J: TRBJ1-4
length: 15
V: TRBV5-1
size: -
D: -
DNA: TGCGCCAGCAGACAAACAATTCTTTTTAATGAAAAACTGTTTTTT
CDR3: CASRQTILFNEKLFF

J: TRBJ2-7
length: 13
V: TRBV5-6
size: -
D: -
DNA: TGTGCCAGCAGCGTTACAGGGTCCTACGAGCAGTACTTC
CDR3: CASSVTGSYEQYF

J: TRBJ1-4
length: 15
V: TRBV5-5
size: -
D: TRBD1
DNA: TGTGCCAGCAGCTTGGGTGTACAGGGGTCGGTGAAACTGTTTTTT
CDR3: CASSLGVQGSVKLFF

J: TRBJ2-7
length: 15
V: TRBV27
size: -
D: TRBD2
DNA: TGTGCCAGCAGTTTGAGGCTAGCGGGAGGCAACGAGCAGTACTTC
CDR3: CASSLRLAGGNEQYF

J: TRBJ2-7
length: 14
V: TRBV6-5
size: -
D: TRBD1
DNA: TGTGCCAGCAGTTATCTAGACAGGGCCTACGAGCAGTACTTC
CDR3: CASSYLDRAYEQYF

J: TRBJ1-1
length: 13
V: TRBV2
size: -
D: -
DNA: TGTGCCAGCTTGGGGGCGCGGCACACTGAAGCTTTCTTT
CDR3: CASLGARHTEAFF

J: TRBJ2-5
length: 15
V: TRBV5-6
size: few
D: TRBD2
DNA: TGTGCCAGCAGCTTGGGACTAGCGGGGGCGGAGACCCAGTACTTC
CDR3: CASSLGLAGAETQYF

J: TRBJ2-7
length: 15
V: TRBV19
size: -
D: TRBD2
DNA: TGTGCCAGTAGTATAGATATGGGACTAGCGTACGAGCAGTACTTC
CDR3: CASSIDMGLAYEQYF

J: TRBJ1-3
length: 17
V: TRBV21-1
size: -
D: -
DNA: TGTGCCAGCAGCCTCCCCCACAGGGTGGTCTCTGGAAACACCATATATTTT
CDR3: CASSLPHRVVSGNTIYF

J: TRBJ1-4
length: 16
V: TRBV5-1
size: -
D: -
DNA: TGCGCCAGCAGTGGGACGATGGGACTTAAAAATGAAAAACTGTTTTTT
CDR3: CASSGTMGLKNEKLFF

J: TRBJ2-1
length: 15
V: TRBV19
size: -
D: TRBD2
DNA: TGTGCCAGTAGTAGCACGGGGGGCTCCTACAATGAGCAGTTCTTC
CDR3: CASSSTGGSYNEQFF

J: TRBJ2-7
length: 14
V: TRBV19
size: -
D: TRBD1
DNA: TGTGCCAGTAGTTCCCGGGACAGGGACCACGAGCAGTACTTC
CDR3: CASSSRDRDHEQYF

J: TRBJ2-1
length: 15
V: TRBV6-5
size: -
D: TRBD2
DNA: TGTGCCAGCAATTACGGGCGGGAGGCCTACAATGAGCAGTTCTTC
CDR3: CASNYGREAYNEQFF

J: TRBJ1-1
length: 16
V: TRBV29-1
size: few
D: -
DNA: TGCAGCGTTGAAGGCGGGGGAGGGGGAGCGAACACTGAAGCTTTCTTT
CDR3: CSVEGGGGGANTEAFF

J: TRBJ2-2
length: 14
V: TRBV21-1
size: -
D: -
DNA: TGTGCCAGCAGCAGCACGCGTTACACCGGGGAGCTGTTTTTT
CDR3: CASSSTRYTGELFF

J: TRBJ1-2
length: 14
V: TRBV29-1
size: -
D: -
DNA: TGCAGCGTTGAAGCTCCCAAGGAGGGGTATGGCTACACCTTC
CDR3: CSVEAPKEGYGYTF

J: TRBJ1-2
length: 18
V: TRBV10-2
size: -
D: TRBD1
DNA: TGCGCCAGCTCCATGAGAACCACCGGGACAGGGGAAAACTATGGCTACACCTTC
CDR3: CASSMRTTGTGENYGYTF

J: TRBJ2-5
length: 14
V: TRBV28
size: once
D: -
DNA: TGTGCCAGCACCCGGGTGGAGGGGATAGAGACCCAGTACTTC
CDR3: CASTRVEGIETQYF

J: TRBJ2-7
length: 15
V: TRBV5-1
size: -
D: -
DNA: TGCGCCAGCAGCCCACCTGACGGAGAGCTCTACGAGCAGTACTTC
CDR3: CASSPPDGELYEQYF

J: TRBJ2-7
length: 14
V: TRBV11-2
size: -
D: TRBD2
DNA: TGTGCCAGCAGCTCGACTAGCGGGAGGGGAGAGCAGTACTTC
CDR3: CASSSTSGRGEQYF

J: TRBJ1-2
length: 14
V: TRBV9
size: -
D: TRBD1
DNA: TGTGCCAGCAGCGTGGGACAGGGGCATGGCGGCTACACCTTC
CDR3: CASSVGQGHGGYTF

J: TRBJ1-4
length: 14
V: TRBV28
size: -
D: TRBD1
DNA: TGTGCCAGCAGTTCGGGACAGGGAACCGAAAAACTGTTTTTT
CDR3: CASSSGQGTEKLFF

J: TRBJ2-1
length: 14
V: TRBV29-1
size: -
D: TRBD2
DNA: TGCAGCGTTGGGGGGACTAGCGAGTACAATGAGCAGTTCTTC
CDR3: CSVGGTSEYNEQFF

J: TRBJ1-1
length: 16
V: TRBV12-5
size: -
D: TRBD1
DNA: TGTGCTAGTGGTGGACCTCCGGGACAGGGTAGGACTGAAGCTTTCTTT
CDR3: CASGGPPGQGRTEAFF

J: TRBJ2-7
length: 14
V: TRBV18
size: -
D: TRBD2
DNA: TGTGCCAGCTCACCGGGGACTAGCGGCTACGAGCAGTACTTC
CDR3: CASSPGTSGYEQYF

J: TRBJ2-3
length: 15
V: TRBV7-2
size: -
D: -
DNA: TGTGCCAGCAGCTCGGTCCTAGGCCACACAGATACGCAGTATTTT
CDR3: CASSSVLGHTDTQYF

J: TRBJ1-2
length: 13
V: TRBV19
size: -
D: -
DNA: TGTGCCAGTAACAATGACAGTCCCTATGGCTACACCTTC
CDR3: CASNNDSPYGYTF

J: TRBJ2-7
length: 16
V: TRBV4-2
size: -
D: TRBD1
DNA: TGTGCCAGCAGCCAAGATTCTAGACAGGGGCCCTACGAGCAGTACTTC
CDR3: CASSQDSRQGPYEQYF

J: TRBJ2-3
length: 13
V: TRBV5-5
size: -
D: -
DNA: TGTGCCAGCAGCTTCAGGGAAGGAGATACGCAGTATTTT
CDR3: CASSFREGDTQYF

J: TRBJ2-3
length: 15
V: TRBV25-1
size: -
D: -
DNA: TGTGCCAGCAGCACAGGTTGGGAAGGCACAGATACGCAGTATTTT
CDR3: CASSTGWEGTDTQYF

J: TRBJ2-7
length: 16
V: TRBV13
size: -
D: -
DNA: TGTGCCAGCAGCATTTCATCTTCCGACAGCCCCTACGAGCAGTACTTC
CDR3: CASSISSSDSPYEQYF

J: TRBJ1-1
length: 13
V: TRBV6-6
size: -
D: -
DNA: TGTGCCAGCAGTTACGGTGTTGGGAGGGGAGCTTTCTTT
CDR3: CASSYGVGRGAFF

J: TRBJ1-2
length: 13
V: TRBV6-5
size: -
D: -
DNA: TGTGCCAGCAGAGACAGCCCTTATTTTGGCTACACCTTC
CDR3: CASRDSPYFGYTF

J: TRBJ2-3
length: 16
V: TRBV10-3
size: -
D: TRBD2
DNA: TGTGCCATCGCTGGGGGAAGCGGGGGGGGCACAGATACGCAGTATTTT
CDR3: CAIAGGSGGGTDTQYF

J: TRBJ1-1
length: 14
V: TRBV18
size: -
D: TRBD1
DNA: TGTGCCAGCTCTCGTACAGGGGGCGGCACTGAAGCTTTCTTT
CDR3: CASSRTGGGTEAFF

J: TRBJ2-7
length: 16
V: TRBV7-2
size: -
D: -
DNA: TGTGCCAGCAGCTTCGCCGGGACTGGGGAGGCCTACGAGCAGTACTTC
CDR3: CASSFAGTGEAYEQYF